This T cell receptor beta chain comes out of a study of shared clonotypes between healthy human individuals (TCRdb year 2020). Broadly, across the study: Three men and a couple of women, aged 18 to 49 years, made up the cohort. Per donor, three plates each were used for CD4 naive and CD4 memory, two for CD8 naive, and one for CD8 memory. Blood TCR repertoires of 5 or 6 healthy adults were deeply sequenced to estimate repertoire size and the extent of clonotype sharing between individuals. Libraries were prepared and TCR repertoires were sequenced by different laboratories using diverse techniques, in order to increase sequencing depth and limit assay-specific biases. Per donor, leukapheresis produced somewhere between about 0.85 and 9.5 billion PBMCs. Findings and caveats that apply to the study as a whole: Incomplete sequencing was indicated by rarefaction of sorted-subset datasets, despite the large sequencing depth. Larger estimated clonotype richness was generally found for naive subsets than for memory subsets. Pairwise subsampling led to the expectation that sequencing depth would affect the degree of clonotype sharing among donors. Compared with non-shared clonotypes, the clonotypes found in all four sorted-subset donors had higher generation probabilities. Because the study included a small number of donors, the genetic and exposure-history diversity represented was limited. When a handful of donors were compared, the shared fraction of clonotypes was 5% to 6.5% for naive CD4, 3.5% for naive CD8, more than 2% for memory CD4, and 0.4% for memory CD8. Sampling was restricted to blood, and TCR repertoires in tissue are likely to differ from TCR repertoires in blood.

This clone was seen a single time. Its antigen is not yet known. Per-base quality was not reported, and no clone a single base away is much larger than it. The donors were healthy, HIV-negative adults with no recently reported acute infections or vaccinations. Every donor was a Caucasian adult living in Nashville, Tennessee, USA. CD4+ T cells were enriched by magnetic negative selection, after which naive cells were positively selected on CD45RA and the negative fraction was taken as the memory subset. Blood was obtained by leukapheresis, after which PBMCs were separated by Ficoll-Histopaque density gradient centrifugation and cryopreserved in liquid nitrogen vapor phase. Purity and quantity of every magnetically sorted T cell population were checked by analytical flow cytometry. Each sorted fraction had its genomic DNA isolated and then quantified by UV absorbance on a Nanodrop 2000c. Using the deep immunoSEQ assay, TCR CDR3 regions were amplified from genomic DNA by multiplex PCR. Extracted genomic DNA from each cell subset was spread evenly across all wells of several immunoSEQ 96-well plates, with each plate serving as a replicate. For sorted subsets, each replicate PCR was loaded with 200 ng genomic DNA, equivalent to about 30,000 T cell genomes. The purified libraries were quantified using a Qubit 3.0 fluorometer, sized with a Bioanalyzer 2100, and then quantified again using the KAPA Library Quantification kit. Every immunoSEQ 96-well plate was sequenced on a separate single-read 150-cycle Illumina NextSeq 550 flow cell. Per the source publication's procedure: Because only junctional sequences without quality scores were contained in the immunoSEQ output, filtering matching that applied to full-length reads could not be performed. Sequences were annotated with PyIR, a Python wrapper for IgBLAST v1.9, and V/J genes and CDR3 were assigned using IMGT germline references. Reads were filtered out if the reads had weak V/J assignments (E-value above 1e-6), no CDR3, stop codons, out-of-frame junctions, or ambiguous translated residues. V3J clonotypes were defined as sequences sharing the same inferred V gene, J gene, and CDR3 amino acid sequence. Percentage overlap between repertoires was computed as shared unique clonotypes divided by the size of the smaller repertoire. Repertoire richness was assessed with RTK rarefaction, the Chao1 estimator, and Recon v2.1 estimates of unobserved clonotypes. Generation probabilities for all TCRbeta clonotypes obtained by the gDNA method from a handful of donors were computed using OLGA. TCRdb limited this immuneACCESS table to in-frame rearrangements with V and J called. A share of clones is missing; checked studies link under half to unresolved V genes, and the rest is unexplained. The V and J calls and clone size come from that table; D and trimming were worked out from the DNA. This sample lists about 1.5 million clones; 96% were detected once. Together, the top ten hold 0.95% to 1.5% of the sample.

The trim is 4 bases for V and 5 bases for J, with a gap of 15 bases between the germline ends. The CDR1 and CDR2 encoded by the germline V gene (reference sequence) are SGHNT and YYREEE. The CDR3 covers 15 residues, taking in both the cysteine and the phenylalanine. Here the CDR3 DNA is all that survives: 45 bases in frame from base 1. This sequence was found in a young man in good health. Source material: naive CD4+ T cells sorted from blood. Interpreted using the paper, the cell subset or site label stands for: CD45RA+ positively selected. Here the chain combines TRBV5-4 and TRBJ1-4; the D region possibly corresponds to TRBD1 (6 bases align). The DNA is TGTGCCAGCAGCCCGGACGGGGGCGCAAATGAAAAACTGTTTTTT. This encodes CASSPDGGANEKLFF.